What follows are 5 T cell receptor beta chains derived from one specimen sequenced in a study of naive and memory T cell subsets. Blood and skin TCR RNA was reverse transcribed with alpha and beta constant primers. TCRdb called the 5' RACE reads again in MiXCR, with one record for every CDR3 protein. The table has about 22,000 distinct CDR3 sequences, around 4% seen once. Whole-blood samples were roughly 2.3 ml of peripheral blood from healthy adult volunteers. The receptor source for this set is a male donor in good health.

This clonotype was counted ten times or more. This chain uses TRBV12-3 or TRBV12-4 with TRBJ2-7; the match to TRBD2 covers 11 bases. Trimming at V came to 6 bases and at J to 2 bases, leaving 3 bases not matched to a gene. The CDR3 runs 14 residues. CDR3 sequence: CASRGTSGTYEQYF. CDR3 coding DNA: TGTGCCAGCAGAGGGACTAGCGGAACCTACGAGCAGTACTTC.

This clonotype has ten or more counts. V is TRBV29-1 and J is TRBJ2-3, with D unresolved. The CDR3 runs 12 residues. CDR1 is SQVTM and CDR2 is ANQGSEA in the germline V gene. The V and J ends lost 3 bases and 2 bases respectively, with 6 bases between them. CDR3 region: CSVEFNTDTQYF. CDR3 nucleotide sequence: TGCAGCGTTGAGTTTAACACAGATACGCAGTATTTT.

This clonotype was observed at least ten times. This chain connects TRBV12-3 or TRBV12-4 to TRBJ2-2; D is ambiguous. Trimming took 5 bases from V and 4 from J, leaving 8 bases between them. CDR3 size: 13 residues. This CDR3 is CASSQIFTGELFF. The DNA of the CDR3 is TGTGCCAGCAGTCAAATCTTCACCGGGGAGCTGTTTTTT.

This clonotype has ten or more counts. The V call is TRBV5-5, the J call TRBJ2-5; 7 nucleotides align to TRBD1. Germline CDR1 reads SGHKS; CDR2 reads YYEKEE (reference sequence). With V trimmed by 2 bases and J by 5 bases, 12 bases remained unmatched. This CDR3 has 16 amino acids. CDR3 protein: CASSLLTGQATETQYF. The DNA for the CDR3 is TGTGCCAGCAGCTTATTAACCGGACAGGCAACGGAGACCCAGTACTTC.

The table lists this clonotype with many counts. The V call is TRBV14, the J call TRBJ1-1; perhaps TRBD1 as D (6 bases). The germline V and J ends were trimmed by 2 bases and 5 bases, with 6 bases remaining between them. The CDR3 contains 12 residues. Germline V gene data show CDR1 as SGHDN and CDR2 as FVKESK. The DNA for the CDR3 is TGTGCCAGCAGCCAAAGGGGGACTGAAGCTTTCTTT. It specifies CASSQRGTEAFF.